What follows are 32 T cell receptor beta chains derived from one specimen sequenced in a study of spatial heterogeneity in lung cancer. One entry per CDR3 protein, called by TCRdb with MiXCR from the 5' RACE reads. The sample comprises fewer than 20,000 distinct CDR3 sequences, about 8.9% of which are singletons, and less than 25% rests with the top ten. This sample's time point: blood at routine non-recurrence follow-up after resection. This material consisted of PBMCs, taken at follow-up. The receptors stem from a male donor with early-stage non-small cell lung cancer.

The V gene is TRBV4-2, the J gene TRBJ2-7, with a tentative D call TRBD1 (5 bases). Trimming shortened V by 0 bases and J by 0 bases, and 12 bases separated the two germline ends. Germline V gene sequence: CDR1 LGHNA, CDR2 YNFKEQ. The CDR3 has 16 residues. For the CDR3, the DNA is TGTGCCAGCAGCCAAGATCTGCGCGACAGCTCCTACGAGCAGTACTTC. Translated: CASSQDLRDSSYEQYF.

This clonotype was picked up many times. The junction shows a germline mismatch at one end, possibly a read error. The genes are TRBV15 and TRBJ2-2, with D possibly matching TRBD2 (5 bases). Looked up from germline, CDR1 is LNHNV and CDR2 is YYDKDF (reference sequence). The length of the CDR3 is 14 residues. The CDR3 loop reads CATTGFAGTGELLF. The CDR3 DNA sequence: TGTGCCACCACCGGTTTCGCAGGCACCGGGGAGCTGCTTTTT.

This clonotype showed up many times. The CDR3 nucleotides read TGTGCCAGCACGGGGCAGGGGGGCTCTGGAAACACCATATATTTT. Its protein is CASTGQGGSGNTIYF. The chain links TRBV9 to TRBJ1-3, with TRBD1 matching over 7 bases. CDR1 and CDR2 from the germline V gene are SGDLS and YYNGEE. The CDR3 loop spans 15 amino acids. V trimming: 6 bases; J trimming: 0 bases; junction bases outside the gene matches: 6. Variable domain in full (rest from reference TRBV9 and TRBJ1-3): DSGVTQTPKHLITATGQRVTLRCSPRSGDLSVYWYQQSLDQGLQFLIQYYNGEERAKGNILERFSAQQFPDLHSELNLSSLELGDSALYFCASTGQGGSGNTIYFGEGSWLTVV.

This clonotype was detected many times. J is TRBJ2-3 and V is TRBV11-2; 11 positions match TRBD2. Germline values: CDR1 SGHAT, CDR2 FQNNGV. V dropped 8 bases and J dropped 4; count of bases not matched to a gene: 8. CDR3 size: 15 residues. The CDR3 spells CASSGASGGPDTQYF. DNA of the CDR3: TGTGCCAGCTCGGGGGCTAGCGGGGGGCCAGATACGCAGTATTTT.

This clonotype showed up many times. The chain employs TRBV4-2 and TRBJ2-1, with TRBD2 matching 8 bases. This CDR3 has 15 residues. After removal of 1 base from V and 7 bases from J, the junction contained 6 bases not matched to a gene. CDR1 is LGHNA, CDR2 YNFKEQ, per germline. CDR3 residues: CASSQGTSPWNEQFF. The CDR3 DNA sequence: TGTGCCAGCAGCCAAGGGACTAGCCCTTGGAATGAGCAGTTCTTC.

This clonotype appeared many times. The rearrangement links TRBV4-3 to TRBJ2-5; 12 bases are shared with TRBD2. V lost 0 bases, J lost 5 bases, and 7 bases stayed unmatched. Germline V lookup: CDR1 LGHNA, CDR2 YSLEER. This CDR3 is 17 amino acids long. CDR3 in DNA: TGCGCCAGCAGCCAAGATCTAGCGGGGGGGGCCAGGGAGACCCAGTACTTC. Protein sequence: CASSQDLAGGARETQYF.

This clonotype was counted a few times. The chain is built from TRBV7-6 and TRBJ2-7; the match to TRBD2 covers 9 bases. There are 14 residues in the CDR3. Germline values: CDR1 SGHVS, CDR2 FNYEAQ. Trimming at V came to 1 base and at J to 6 bases, leaving 4 bases not matched to a gene. CDR3 residues: CASSLVGGGGEQYF. CDR3 sequence (DNA): TGTGCCAGCAGCTTAGTAGGCGGGGGGGGCGAGCAGTACTTC.

Ten or more counts support this clonotype. This chain uses TRBV6-7 with TRBJ1-1, with 7 bases identical to TRBD1. TRBV6-7 is assigned to the ORF class and has an uncertain function. The CDR3 totals 16 residues. J gave up 2 bases and V 6 bases, and 12 bases lay outside the gene matches. CDR3 residues: CASSSAVTGANTEAFF. The CDR3 bases are TGTGCCAGCAGCTCTGCAGTTACAGGGGCAAACACTGAAGCTTTCTTT.

This clonotype was seen many times. J is TRBJ2-7 and V is TRBV7-9; D possibly corresponds to TRBD2 (6 bases). The germline V gene has CDR1 SEHNR and CDR2 FQNEAQ (reference sequence). V gave up 4 bases and J gave up 5 bases, with 9 bases separating them. The CDR3 has 12 residues. This chain's CDR3 is CASSSGGDEQYF. In nucleotides, the CDR3 is TGTGCCAGCAGCTCCGGGGGTGACGAGCAGTACTTC.

The chain uses TRBV3-1 and TRBJ2-1, with D perhaps matching TRBD2 (6 bases). The V and J ends lost 0 bases and 8 bases respectively, with 14 bases between them. Germline V CDR1 and CDR2: LGHDT, YNNKEL (reference sequence). This CDR3 is 15 amino acids long. CDR3 bases: TGTGCCAGCAGCCAAGATTATCGGCGGGACTATGAGCAGTTCTTC. Residues: CASSQDYRRDYEQFF.

In the case of this clonotype: This CDR3 fails to terminate in the conserved phenylalanine or tryptophan, so it likely reflects a read error. The rearrangement joins TRBV7-6 to TRBJ2-7; D gene unclear. The CDR3 is made up of 13 amino acids. V was clipped by 3 bases and J by 6 bases, with 12 bases between them. Germline CDR1 is SGHVS and CDR2 is FNYEAQ. This chain's CDR3 is CASSLNSLGEQYL. As DNA, the CDR3 is TGTGCCAGCAGCTTGAACAGCCTCGGCGAGCAGTACTTG.

The sample holds many counts of this clonotype. The chain uses TRBV7-9 and TRBJ2-1; D unclear. The length of the CDR3 is 13 residues. From germline, CDR1 is SEHNR and CDR2 FQNEAQ (reference sequence). V was clipped by 6 bases and J by 2 bases, with 8 bases between them. As DNA, the CDR3 is TGTGCCAGCAGTCCGGCCACCTACAATGAGCAGTTCTTC. The encoded protein is CASSPATYNEQFF. Supplemented by reference TRBV7-9 and TRBJ2-1, the full variable domain reads DTGVSQNPRHKITKRGQNVTFRCDPISEHNRLYWYRQTLGQGPEFLTYFQNEAQLEKSRLLSDRFSAERPKGSFSTLEIQRTEQGDSAMYLCASSPATYNEQFFGPGTRLTVL.

This clonotype was counted ten times or more. The rearrangement links TRBV10-3 to TRBJ2-6; tentatively, D is TRBD2 (6 bases). Trimming stripped 8 bases from V and 4 bases from J, with 12 bases between. This CDR3 is built from 14 residues. Germline V gene sequence: CDR1 ENHRY, CDR2 SYGVKD. Written as DNA, the CDR3 is TGTGCCATCGCGGGAAGTTCCGGGGCCAACGTCCTGACTTTC. This translates into CAIAGSSGANVLTF.

This sequence joins TRBV28 and TRBJ2-7; TRBD1 aligns across 8 bases. This CDR3 is 14 amino acids long. Germline CDR1 and CDR2: MDHEN and SYDVKM. The junction had 8 bases not matched to a gene; V was cut back by 4 bases and J by 6 bases. The CDR3 region has the DNA TGTGCCAGCAGTTGGACAGGGCGACAAGGCGAGCAGTACTTC. It yields the protein CASSWTGRQGEQYF.

This clonotype occurred many times. V gene TRBV7-2 combines with J gene TRBJ2-1; 10 bases fit TRBD2. There are 15 residues in the CDR3. The V and J ends lost 5 bases and 6 bases, in that order; junction bases with no gene match: 7. Germline CDR1 is SGHTA and CDR2 is FQGNSA. DNA for the CDR3: TGTGCCAGCAGCCATACTAGCGGGACGGCCAATGAGCAGTTCTTC. As protein: CASSHTSGTANEQFF. The full variable domain, rest sourced from reference TRBV7-2 and TRBJ2-1, is GAGVSQSPSNKVTEKGKDVELRCDPISGHTALYWYRQSLGQGLEFLIYFQGNSAPDKSGLPSDRFSAERTGGSVSTLTIQRTQQEDSAVYLCASSHTSGTANEQFFGPGTRLTVL.

The J gene is TRBJ1-5, the V gene TRBV7-9, with TRBD1 identical over 8 bases. The length of the CDR3 is 16 residues. V lost 3 bases and J lost 1; bases outside the gene matches: 5. The germline V gene encodes CDR1 SEHNR and CDR2 FQNEAQ (reference sequence). CDR3 residues: CASSFGQGGSNQPQHF. DNA of the CDR3: TGTGCCAGCAGCTTCGGACAGGGAGGGAGCAATCAGCCCCAGCATTTT.

This clonotype has more than one count but fewer than ten. The genes are TRBV5-1 and TRBJ2-1; D remains ambiguous. The CDR3 is made up of 11 amino acids. Germline CDR1 reads SGHRS; CDR2 reads YFSETQ. V gave up 5 bases and J gave up 8 bases, with 8 bases separating them. CDR3 sequence reads: CASSVRDEQFF. Written as DNA, the CDR3 is TGCGCCAGCAGTGTACGAGATGAGCAGTTCTTC.

This clonotype showed up many times. CDR3 in amino acids: CASSHNEGLYEQYF. The CDR3 coding sequence is TGTGCCAGCAGTCACAACGAGGGACTCTACGAGCAGTACTTC. The chain links TRBV25-1 to TRBJ2-7, with D possibly matching TRBD2 (6 bases). Germline CDR1 and CDR2: MGHDK and SYGVNS. The V end was cut by 5 bases, the J end by 3 bases, with 14 bases between. CDR3 size: 14 residues.

This clonotype has ten or more counts. This chain joins TRBV5-1 and TRBJ2-1; D remains unclear. The CDR3 covers 16 residues. In germline, CDR1 is SGHRS, CDR2 YFSETQ. Trimming took 1 base from V and 0 from J, leaving 11 bases between them. The CDR3 DNA follows: TGCGCCAGCAGCTTGTCTATGGTCAGCTCCTACAATGAGCAGTTCTTC. It is translated as CASSLSMVSSYNEQFF.

The rearrangement links TRBV5-1 to TRBJ2-7; possible D gene TRBD1, 6 bases. V gave up 0 bases and J gave up 5 bases, with 15 bases separating them. This CDR3 spans 15 amino acids. CDR1 is SGHRS, CDR2 YFSETQ, per germline. CDR3 loop: CASSLGLGGSDEQYF. DNA for the CDR3: TGCGCCAGCAGCTTGGGACTTGGGGGCTCAGACGAGCAGTACTTC. Full variable domain (outside the CDR3, taken from reference TRBV5-1 and TRBJ2-7): KAGVTQTPRYLIKTRGQQVTLSCSPISGHRSVSWYQQTPGQGLQFLFEYFSETQRNKGNFPGRFSGRQFSNSRSEMNVSTLELGDSALYLCASSLGLGGSDEQYFGPGTRLTVT.

This clonotype counts as medium-sized (0.01 to 0.1%). The rearrangement links TRBV14 to TRBJ2-7; 9 bases map to TRBD1. Trimming took 4 bases from V and 5 from J; bases not matched to a gene: 9. This CDR3 is 15 amino acids long. Germline V gene data show CDR1 as SGHDN and CDR2 as FVKESK. The CDR3: CASSLGQGIAHEQYF. CDR3 coding DNA: TGTGCCAGCAGCCTAGGACAGGGGATCGCCCACGAGCAGTACTTC.

This clonotype was seen at least ten times. The chain joins TRBV28 to TRBJ2-7; possibly TRBD2 for D (7 bases). CDR3 size: 15 residues. In germline, CDR1 is MDHEN, CDR2 SYDVKM. With 7 bases removed from V and 4 bases from J, the gap between germline ends came to 20 bases. The CDR3 DNA sequence: TGTGCCAGCACCCCCGGGGGGCCGCCGACATACGAGCAGTACTTC. As protein: CASTPGGPPTYEQYF.

Ten or more counts support this clonotype. The chain employs TRBV28 and TRBJ2-5, with D perhaps TRBD2 (5 bases). The germline CDR1 and CDR2 sequences are MDHEN and SYDVKM. The CDR3 extends over 16 amino acids. Trimming left V 4 bases short and J 4 bases short, with 19 bases between. Written as DNA, the CDR3 is TGTGCCAGCAGTTCCCGCCATGAGGGCCTGAGAGAGACCCAGTACTTC. Translating gives CASSSRHEGLRETQYF. The variable domain in full, with the rest retrieved from reference TRBV28 and TRBJ2-5, is DVKVTQSSRYLVKRTGEKVFLECVQDMDHENMFWYRQDPGLGLRLIYFSYDVKMKEKGDIPEGYSVSREKKERFSLILESASTNQTSMYLCASSSRHEGLRETQYFGPGTRLLVL.

The table lists this clonotype with many counts. The chain carries TRBV28 and TRBJ2-5; 8 bases fit TRBD1. CDR1 is MDHEN and CDR2 is SYDVKM in the germline V gene. The CDR3 is made up of 15 amino acids. Unmatched junction bases numbered 9, after V lost 5 bases and J lost 4 bases. CDR3 sequence: CASSENRGVIETQYF. The CDR3 DNA is TGTGCCAGCAGTGAAAACAGGGGGGTAATAGAGACCCAGTACTTC. Full variable domain (outside the CDR3, taken from reference TRBV28 and TRBJ2-5): DVKVTQSSRYLVKRTGEKVFLECVQDMDHENMFWYRQDPGLGLRLIYFSYDVKMKEKGDIPEGYSVSREKKERFSLILESASTNQTSMYLCASSENRGVIETQYFGPGTRLLVL.

This clonotype has a count of ten or more. The V gene is TRBV3-1, the J gene TRBJ1-5; 10 bases match TRBD1. Germline V CDR1 and CDR2: LGHDT, YNNKEL (reference sequence). J gave up 4 bases and V 1 base, and 1 base lay outside the gene matches. This CDR3 has 15 residues. The CDR3 DNA reads as TGTGCCAGCAGCCAAGGGACAGGGGGGAATCAGCCCCAGCATTTT. This translates into CASSQGTGGNQPQHF.

This clonotype was found a few times. The rearrangement uses TRBV2 and TRBJ2-7; 10 bases map to TRBD1. Germline CDR1 SNHLY, CDR2 FYNNEI. Trimming took 6 bases from V and 0 from J; bases not matched to a gene: 11. The CDR3 totals 17 residues. The CDR3 bases are TGTGCCAGCAGGCCGGGACAGGGGCAGGTCGGCTCCTACGAGCAGTACTTC. Residues: CASRPGQGQVGSYEQYF.

The V and J genes are TRBV20-1 and TRBJ1-5; the D gene is possibly TRBD1 (5 bases). This CDR3 is 17 amino acids long. Germline loops: CDR1 DFQATT, CDR2 SNEGSKA (reference sequence). The V gene lost 3 bases and the J gene lost 0 bases, with 18 bases spanning the gap. This CDR3 is CSASPLGRDHSNQPQHF. The DNA for the CDR3 is TGCAGTGCTAGTCCCTTAGGCAGGGACCATAGCAATCAGCCCCAGCATTTT.

This chain connects TRBV29-1 to TRBJ2-7; D may be TRBD1 (6 bases). The CDR3 contains 14 residues. The V end lost 6 bases, the J end lost 5 bases, and 20 bases lay between the germline ends. Germline CDR1 reads SQVTM; CDR2 reads ANQGSEA. Written as DNA, the CDR3 is TGCAGCGTAGCGACAGGTGCTCGATTGCACGAGCAGTACTTC. Protein: CSVATGARLHEQYF.

This clonotype has a handful of counts. J is TRBJ1-5 and V is TRBV19; a possible D gene is TRBD1 (5 bases). Germline CDR1 reads LNHDA; CDR2 reads SQIVND (reference sequence). The V end lost 8 bases, the J end lost 0 bases, and 17 bases lay between the germline ends. The CDR3 covers 16 residues. The CDR3 is CASVSEVGGSNQPQHF. CDR3 DNA: TGTGCCAGTGTTTCCGAAGTTGGGGGTAGCAATCAGCCCCAGCATTTT.

This clonotype is judged medium-sized. The CDR3 reads CASSLDRGRDTQYF. In nucleotides, the CDR3 is TGTGCCAGCAGCTTAGATCGGGGGCGGGATACGCAGTATTTT. This chain joins TRBV11-2 and TRBJ2-3; D possibly uses TRBD1 or TRBD2 (6 bases each). The CDR3 is 14 residues long. V was clipped by 0 bases and J by 6 bases, with 10 bases between them. The V gene's germline CDR1 is SGHAT and CDR2 FQNNGV.

For this clonotype: This may stem from a read error, because a much larger clone lies one nucleotide away. The chain has TRBV11-3 and TRBJ2-3, with no clear D. Per germline, CDR1 SGHNT and CDR2 YENEEA. The CDR3 runs 14 residues. The CDR3 coding sequence is TGTGTCAGCAGCCCCTCCCCTACAGACCATACGCAGTATTTT. It codes for CVSSPSPTDHTQYF.

The chain recombines TRBV29-1 with TRBJ2-5, with 9 positions matching TRBD2. CDR1 is SQVTM, CDR2 ANQGSEA, per germline. This CDR3 spans 14 amino acids. The ends lost 2 bases at V and 5 bases at J; junction bases unmatched: 6. CDR3 sequence (DNA): TGCAGCGTTGAACCTAGCGGGGCGGGGGAGACCCAGTACTTC. Its protein is CSVEPSGAGETQYF.